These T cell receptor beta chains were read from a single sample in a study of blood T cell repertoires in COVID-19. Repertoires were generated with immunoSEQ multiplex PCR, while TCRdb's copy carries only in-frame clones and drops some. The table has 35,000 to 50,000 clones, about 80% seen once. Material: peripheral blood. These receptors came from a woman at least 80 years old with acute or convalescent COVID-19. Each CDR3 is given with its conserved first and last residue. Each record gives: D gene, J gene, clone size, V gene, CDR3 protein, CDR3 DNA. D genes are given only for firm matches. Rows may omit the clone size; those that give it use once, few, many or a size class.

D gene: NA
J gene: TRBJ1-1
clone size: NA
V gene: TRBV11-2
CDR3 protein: CASSITGIPEAFF
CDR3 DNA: TGTGCCAGCAGCATTACAGGGATCCCTGAAGCTTTCTTT

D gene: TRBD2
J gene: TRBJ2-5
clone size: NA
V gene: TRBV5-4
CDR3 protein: CASSLKAGRVETQYF
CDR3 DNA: TGTGCCAGCAGCTTGAAAGCGGGGAGGGTTGAGACCCAGTACTTC

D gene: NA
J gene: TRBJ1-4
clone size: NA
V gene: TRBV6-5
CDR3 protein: CASKKGGGSLFF
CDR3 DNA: TGTGCCAGCAAGAAGGGGGGGGGCAGTCTGTTTTTT

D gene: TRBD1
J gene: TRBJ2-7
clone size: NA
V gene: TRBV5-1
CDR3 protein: CASSPGQEKNEQYF
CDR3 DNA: TGCGCCAGCAGCCCGGGACAGGAAAAAAACGAGCAGTACTTC

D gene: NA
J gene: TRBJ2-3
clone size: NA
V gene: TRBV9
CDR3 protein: CASSVLPVATSTDTQYF
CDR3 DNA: TGTGCCAGCAGCGTCCTCCCTGTTGCGACAAGTACAGATACGCAGTATTTT

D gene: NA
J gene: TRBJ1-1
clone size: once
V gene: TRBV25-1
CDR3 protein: CASRLGLHTEAFF
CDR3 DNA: TGTGCCAGCAGACTCGGTTTGCACACTGAAGCTTTCTTT

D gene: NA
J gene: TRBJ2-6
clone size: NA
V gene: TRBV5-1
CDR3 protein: CASTSLRDSGANVLTF
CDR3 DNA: TGCGCCAGCACTTCCCTGAGGGACTCTGGGGCCAACGTCCTGACTTTC

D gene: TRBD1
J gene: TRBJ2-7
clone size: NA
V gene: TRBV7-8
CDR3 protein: CASSLGTVSYEQYF
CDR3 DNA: TGTGCCAGCAGCCTCGGGACAGTCTCCTACGAGCAGTACTTC

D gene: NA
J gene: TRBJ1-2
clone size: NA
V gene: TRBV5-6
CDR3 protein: CASSFAGAGGYTF
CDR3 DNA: TGTGCCAGCAGTTTTGCAGGGGCAGGAGGCTACACCTTC

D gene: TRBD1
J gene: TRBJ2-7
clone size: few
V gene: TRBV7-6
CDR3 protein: CASSLGQASYEQYF
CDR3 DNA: TGTGCCAGCAGCTTGGGACAGGCCTCCTACGAGCAGTACTTC

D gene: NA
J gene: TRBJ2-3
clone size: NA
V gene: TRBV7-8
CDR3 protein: CASSLEGRGGTDTQYF
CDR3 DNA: TGTGCCAGCAGCTTAGAAGGTCGCGGGGGCACAGATACGCAGTATTTT

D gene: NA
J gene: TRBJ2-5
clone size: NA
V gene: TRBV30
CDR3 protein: CAQGEETQYF
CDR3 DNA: TGTGCCCAAGGGGAAGAGACCCAGTACTTC

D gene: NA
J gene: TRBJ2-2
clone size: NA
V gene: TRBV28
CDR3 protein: CASTTRGAGTGELFF
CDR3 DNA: TGTGCCAGCACCACCCGGGGGGCGGGCACCGGGGAGCTGTTTTTT

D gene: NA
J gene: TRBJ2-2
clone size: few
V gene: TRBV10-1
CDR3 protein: CATLASFPRGELFF
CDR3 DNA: TGCGCCACCCTAGCCTCCTTTCCCCGCGGGGAGCTGTTTTTT

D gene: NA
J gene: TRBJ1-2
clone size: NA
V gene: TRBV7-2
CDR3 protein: CASSTRTESYGYTF
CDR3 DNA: TGTGCCAGCAGCACCCGGACAGAGAGCTATGGCTACACCTTC

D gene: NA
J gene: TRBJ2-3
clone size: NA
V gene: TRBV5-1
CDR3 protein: CASSFAGGPGDTQYF
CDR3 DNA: TGCGCCAGCAGCTTCGCCGGGGGTCCAGGGGATACGCAGTATTTT

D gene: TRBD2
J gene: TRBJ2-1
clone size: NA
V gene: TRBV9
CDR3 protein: CASSAPRVGRVYNEQFF
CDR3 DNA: TGTGCCAGCAGCGCCCCCCGGGTCGGGAGGGTCTACAATGAGCAGTTCTTC

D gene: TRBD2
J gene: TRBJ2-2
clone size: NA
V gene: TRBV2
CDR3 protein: CASSATSGGANTGELFF
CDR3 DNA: TGTGCCAGCAGTGCGACTAGCGGGGGGGCGAACACCGGGGAGCTGTTTTTT

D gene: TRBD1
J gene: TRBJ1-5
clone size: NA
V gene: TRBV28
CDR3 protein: CASSHVRDSLNQPQHF
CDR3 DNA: TGTGCCAGCAGTCACGTCCGGGACAGCCTTAATCAGCCCCAGCATTTT

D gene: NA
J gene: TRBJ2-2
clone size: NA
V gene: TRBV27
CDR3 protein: CASSLTGTGELFF
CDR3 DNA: TGTGCCAGCAGCCTGACGGGCACCGGGGAGCTGTTTTTT

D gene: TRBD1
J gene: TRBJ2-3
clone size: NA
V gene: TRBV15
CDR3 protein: CATSDRGGSRNTDTQYF
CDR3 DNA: TGTGCCACCTCCGACAGGGGAGGTTCTAGAAACACAGATACGCAGTATTTT

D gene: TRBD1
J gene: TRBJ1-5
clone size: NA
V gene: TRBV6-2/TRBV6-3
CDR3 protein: CASSPSRGNNQPQHF
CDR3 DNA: TGTGCCAGCAGCCCCTCCAGGGGGAACAATCAGCCCCAGCATTTT

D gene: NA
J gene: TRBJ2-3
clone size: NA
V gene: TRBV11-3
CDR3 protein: CASSYYGRGGTDTQYF
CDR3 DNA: TGTGCCAGCAGCTATTATGGCCGGGGAGGCACAGATACGCAGTATTTT

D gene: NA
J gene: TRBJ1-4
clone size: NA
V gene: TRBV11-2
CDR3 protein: CASSFGPSNEKLFF
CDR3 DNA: TGTGCCAGCAGCTTTGGTCCCAGTAATGAAAAACTGTTTTTT

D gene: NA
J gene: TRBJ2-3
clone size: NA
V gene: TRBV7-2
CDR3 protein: CASSLQSGGTGTSTDTQYF
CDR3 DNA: TGTGCCAGCAGCTTACAATCCGGGGGAACGGGGACTAGCACAGATACGCAGTATTTT

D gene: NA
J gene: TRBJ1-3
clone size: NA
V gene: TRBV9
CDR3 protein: CASSVRGGSGNTIYF
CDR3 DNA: TGTGCCAGCAGCGTAAGAGGGGGATCTGGAAACACCATATATTTT

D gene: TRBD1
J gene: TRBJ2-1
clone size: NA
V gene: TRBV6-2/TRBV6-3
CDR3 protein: CASSAGRGRVEQFF
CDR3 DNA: TGTGCCAGCAGTGCGGGCAGGGGGCGGGTTGAGCAGTTCTTC

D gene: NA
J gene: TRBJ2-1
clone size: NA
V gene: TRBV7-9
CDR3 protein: CASSLAGNNEQFF
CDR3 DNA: TGTGCCAGCTCACTGGCAGGTAACAATGAGCAGTTCTTC

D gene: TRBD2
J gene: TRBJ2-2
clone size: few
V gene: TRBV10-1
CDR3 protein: CASSQGLAGPSNTGELFF
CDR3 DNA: TGCGCCAGCAGTCAGGGACTAGCGGGGCCTTCGAACACCGGGGAGCTGTTTTTT

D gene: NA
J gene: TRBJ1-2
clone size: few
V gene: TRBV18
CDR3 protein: CASGGEGDGYTF
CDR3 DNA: TGTGCCAGTGGGGGGGAGGGCGATGGCTACACCTTC

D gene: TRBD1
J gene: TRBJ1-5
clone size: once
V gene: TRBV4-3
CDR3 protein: CASSQEIDRDSNQPQHF
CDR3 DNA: TGCGCCAGCAGCCAAGAGATAGACAGGGATAGCAATCAGCCCCAGCATTTT